Below, one T cell receptor (beta chain) is given with its context. The source of the sample is a study of cytomegalovirus exposure and HLA in healthy donors. The PCR made use of 60 Vbeta and 13 Jbeta primers. Profiled with immunoSEQ multiplex PCR; TCRdb holds only in-frame clones, not every one. This table holds approximately 70,000 clones, roughly 72% found once. Trimming removed 2 bases from V and 1 base from J, with 12 bases in between. The CDR3 sequence is 15 residues long. Germline V gene sequence: CDR1 MDHEN, CDR2 SYDVKM. The genes are TRBV28 and TRBJ2-7; D is possibly TRBD2 (5 bases). Sequencing was carried out using PBMCs. The TCR originated in a man in his fifties in good health and CMV-seronegative. For the CDR3, the DNA is TGTGCCAGCAGTTTAAGAGGGAGACCGTCCTACGAGCAGTACTTC. Translating it yields CASSLRGRPSYEQYF.